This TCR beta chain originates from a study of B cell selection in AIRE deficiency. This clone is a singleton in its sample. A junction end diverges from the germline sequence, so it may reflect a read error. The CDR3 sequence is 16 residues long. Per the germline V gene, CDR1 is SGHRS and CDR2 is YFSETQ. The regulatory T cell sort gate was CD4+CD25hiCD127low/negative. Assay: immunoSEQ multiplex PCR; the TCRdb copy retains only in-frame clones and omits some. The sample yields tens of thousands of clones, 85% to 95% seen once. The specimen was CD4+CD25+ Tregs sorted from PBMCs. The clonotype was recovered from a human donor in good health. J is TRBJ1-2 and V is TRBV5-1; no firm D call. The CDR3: CASSLERAKTNYGYTF. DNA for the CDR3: TGTGCCAGCAGCTTGGAACGGGCTAAGACTAACTATGGCTACACCTTC.